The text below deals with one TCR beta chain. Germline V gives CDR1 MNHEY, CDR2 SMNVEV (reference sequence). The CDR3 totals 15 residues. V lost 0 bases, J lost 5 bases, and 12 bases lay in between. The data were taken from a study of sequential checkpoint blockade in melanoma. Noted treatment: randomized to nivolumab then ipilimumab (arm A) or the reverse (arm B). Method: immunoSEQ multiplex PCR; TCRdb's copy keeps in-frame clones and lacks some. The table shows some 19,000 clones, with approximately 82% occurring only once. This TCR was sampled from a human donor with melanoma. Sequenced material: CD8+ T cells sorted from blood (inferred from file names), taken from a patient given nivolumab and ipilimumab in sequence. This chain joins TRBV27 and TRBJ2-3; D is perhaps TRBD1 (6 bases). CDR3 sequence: CASSLSPGALDTQYF. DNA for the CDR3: TGTGCCAGCAGTTTATCTCCAGGGGCTTTAGATACGCAGTATTTT.